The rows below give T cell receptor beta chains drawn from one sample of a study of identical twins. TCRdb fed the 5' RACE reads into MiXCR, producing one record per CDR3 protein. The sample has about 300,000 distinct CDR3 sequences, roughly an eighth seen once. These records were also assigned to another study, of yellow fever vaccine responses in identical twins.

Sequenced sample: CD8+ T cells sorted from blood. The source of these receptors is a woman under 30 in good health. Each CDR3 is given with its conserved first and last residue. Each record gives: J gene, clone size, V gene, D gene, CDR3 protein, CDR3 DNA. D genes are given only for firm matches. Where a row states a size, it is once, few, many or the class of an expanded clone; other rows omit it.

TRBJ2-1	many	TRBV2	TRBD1	CASSDPVGTAYNEQFF	TGTGCCAGCAGTGACCCGGTGGGGACAGCATACAATGAGCAGTTCTTC
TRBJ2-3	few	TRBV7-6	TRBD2	CASSLTSGGARDTQYF	TGTGCCAGCAGCTTGACTAGCGGGGGGGCCAGAGATACGCAGTATTTT
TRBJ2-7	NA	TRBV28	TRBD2	CASSLRLADPLDEQYF	TGTGCCAGCAGTTTACGACTAGCGGACCCCCTAGACGAGCAGTACTTC
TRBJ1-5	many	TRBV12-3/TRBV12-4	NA	CASSSTGSGHQPQHF	TGTGCCAGCAGTTCGACTGGGTCCGGTCATCAGCCCCAGCATTTT
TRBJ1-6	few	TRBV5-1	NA	CASSLTGRTAPLHF	TGCGCCAGCAGCTTGACAGGGCGCACGGCACCCCTCCACTTT
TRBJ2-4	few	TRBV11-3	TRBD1	CASSLGGTGPYF	TGTGCCAGCAGCTTAGGAGGGACAGGCCCGTACTTC
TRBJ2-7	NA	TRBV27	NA	CASSLLREIENSYEQYF	TGTGCCAGCAGTCTATTGCGCGAGATAGAGAACTCCTACGAGCAGTACTTC
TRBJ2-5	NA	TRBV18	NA	CASSPPEVVFQETQYF	TGTGCCAGCTCACCACCGGAGGTGGTATTCCAAGAGACCCAGTACTTC
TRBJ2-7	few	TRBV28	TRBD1	CATAETGVPYEQYF	TGTGCCACCGCCGAAACAGGGGTCCCCTACGAGCAGTACTTC
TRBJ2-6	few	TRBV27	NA	CASSLSHLSGANVLTF	TGTGCCAGCAGTTTATCCCACCTGTCTGGGGCCAACGTCCTGACTTTC
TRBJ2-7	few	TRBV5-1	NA	CASSLGDPQIYEQYF	TGCGCCAGCAGCCTAGGGGACCCGCAGATCTACGAGCAGTACTTC
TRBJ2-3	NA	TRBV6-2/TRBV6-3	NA	CASRKLESSTDTQYF	TGTGCCAGCAGGAAACTAGAGTCTAGCACAGATACGCAGTATTTT
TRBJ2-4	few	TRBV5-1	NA	CASSGVGLLAKNIQYF	TGCGCCAGCAGCGGAGTGGGGTTACTAGCCAAAAACATTCAGTACTTC
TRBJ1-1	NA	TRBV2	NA	CASSDNWGSEAFF	TGTGCCAGCAGTGATAATTGGGGTTCTGAAGCTTTCTTT
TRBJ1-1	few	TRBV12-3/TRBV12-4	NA	CASSLWSDTEAFF	TGTGCCAGCAGTTTATGGTCCGACACTGAAGCTTTCTTT
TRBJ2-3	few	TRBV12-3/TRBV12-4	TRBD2	CASSHSSGAVTDTQYF	TGTGCCAGCAGTCACTCTAGCGGGGCAGTCACAGATACGCAGTATTTT
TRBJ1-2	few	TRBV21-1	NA	CASSRGGHYGYTF	TGTGCCAGCAGCCGGGGAGGGCACTATGGCTACACCTTC
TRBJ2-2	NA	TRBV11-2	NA	CASSPGWGGELFF	TGTGCCAGCAGCCCGGGTTGGGGAGGGGAGCTGTTTTTT
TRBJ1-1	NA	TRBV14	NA	CASSQAAGVGTEAFF	TGTGCCAGCAGCCAAGCGGCAGGGGTTGGGACTGAAGCTTTCTTT
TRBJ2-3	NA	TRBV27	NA	CASSFVSRGTDTQYF	TGTGCCAGCAGTTTCGTGAGTAGGGGCACAGATACGCAGTATTTT
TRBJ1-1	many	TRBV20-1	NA	CSARDPTANTEAFF	TGCAGTGCTAGAGATCCCACCGCGAACACTGAAGCTTTCTTT
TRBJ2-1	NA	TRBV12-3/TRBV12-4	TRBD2	CASNFWEGQGEQFF	TGTGCCAGCAACTTTTGGGAGGGCCAGGGAGAGCAGTTCTTC
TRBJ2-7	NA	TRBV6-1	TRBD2	CASSESGGPYEQYF	TGTGCCAGCAGTGAATCGGGAGGCCCCTACGAGCAGTACTTC
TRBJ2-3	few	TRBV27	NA	CASSPLGRSTDTQYF	TGTGCCAGCAGTCCCCTGGGACGCAGCACAGATACGCAGTATTTT
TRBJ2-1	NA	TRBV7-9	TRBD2	CASASGINNEQFF	TGTGCCAGCGCTAGCGGGATTAACAATGAGCAGTTCTTC
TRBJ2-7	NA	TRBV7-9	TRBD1	CASSQYGAGGVPYEQYF	TGTGCCAGCAGCCAATACGGAGCAGGGGGAGTCCCCTACGAGCAGTACTTC
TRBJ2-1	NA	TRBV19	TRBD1	CATDQPGQPYNEQFF	TGTGCCACCGACCAACCGGGACAGCCTTATAATGAGCAGTTCTTC
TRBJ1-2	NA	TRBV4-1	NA	CASSHSGEGYGYTF	TGCGCCAGCAGCCACTCGGGAGAAGGGTATGGCTACACCTTC
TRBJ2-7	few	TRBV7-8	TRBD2	CASSLEVTSGRSYEQYF	TGTGCCAGCAGCTTAGAGGTGACTAGCGGGAGAAGCTACGAGCAGTACTTC
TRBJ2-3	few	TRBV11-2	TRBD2	CASSLDSGLAGARTDTQYF	TGTGCCAGCAGCTTAGATTCTGGACTAGCGGGAGCTCGCACAGATACGCAGTATTTT
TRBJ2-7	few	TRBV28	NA	CASSDRPTLTVEQYF	TGTGCCAGCAGTGACCGGCCTACCTTGACGGTCGAGCAGTACTTC
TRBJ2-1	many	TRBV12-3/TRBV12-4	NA	CASSLEPRGVNEQFF	TGTGCCAGCAGTTTAGAACCCAGGGGGGTGAATGAGCAGTTCTTC
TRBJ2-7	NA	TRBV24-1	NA	CATSESAGSYEQYF	TGTGCCACCAGTGAGTCGGCCGGGAGCTACGAGCAGTACTTC
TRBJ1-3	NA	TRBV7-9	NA	CASSIGTSGNTIYF	TGTGCCAGCAGCATTGGGACCTCTGGAAACACCATATATTTT
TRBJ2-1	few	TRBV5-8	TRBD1	CASSFGGTGNEQFF	TGTGCCAGCAGCTTCGGTGGGACAGGGAATGAGCAGTTCTTC
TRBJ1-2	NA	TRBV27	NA	CASSTSWYWREDYGYTF	TGTGCCAGCAGTACCTCCTGGTATTGGCGGGAGGACTATGGCTACACCTTC
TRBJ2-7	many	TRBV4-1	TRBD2	CASSQESLAGYEQYF	TGCGCCAGCAGCCAAGAGTCACTAGCGGGCTACGAGCAGTACTTC
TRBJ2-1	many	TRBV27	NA	CASSFLPRGNEQFF	TGTGCCAGCAGTTTTCTCCCAAGGGGCAATGAGCAGTTCTTC